The T cell receptor (beta chain) under discussion was sequenced for a study of T cells in tuberculosis. TCRdb's copy holds only in-frame clones and misses some; the assay was immunoSEQ multiplex PCR. The sample shows over 30,000 clones, approximately 90% of them seen only once. Time point: new active TB diagnosis, blood taken before or within 7 days of starting treatment. The TCR sequence derives from an adult with tuberculosis. This specimen was PBMCs, taken at tuberculosis diagnosis.

The CDR3 region has the DNA TGTGCCAGCAGCGTAGCCACAGGGGCCAGCTACGAGCAGTACTTC. It yields the protein CASSVATGASYEQYF. The rearrangement links TRBV9 to TRBJ2-7, with 7 bases matching TRBD1. Unmatched junction bases numbered 6, after V lost 0 bases and J lost 3 bases. The CDR3 loop spans 15 amino acids. Germline-derived CDR1 and CDR2 are SGDLS and YYNGEE.